A single sample gave rise to the 10 T cell receptor beta chains below, sequenced in a study of T cell responses to AZD1222 COVID-19 vaccine. Only in-frame clones appear in the TCRdb table, and some are missing; sequencing was by immunoSEQ multiplex PCR. The data show some 140,000 clones, 85% seen once. This material consisted of peripheral blood, taken 28 days after the second dose of the MenACWY control vaccine. These receptors came from an adult who received the MenACWY meningococcal vaccine as a control.

The CDR3: CSASRIGGSGYTF. CDR3 sequence (DNA): TGCAGTGCTAGTAGGATTGGGGGAAGCGGCTACACCTTC. The rearrangement links TRBV20-1 to TRBJ1-2; maybe TRBD1 (5 bases). V lost 3 bases, J lost 8 bases, and 16 bases lay in between. CDR3 size: 13 residues. The germline CDR1 and CDR2 sequences are DFQATT and SNEGSKA (reference sequence).

The J gene is TRBJ1-3, the V gene TRBV9; D unclear. The germline CDR1 and CDR2 sequences are SGDLS and YYNGEE. V lost 1 base to trimming and J lost 0 bases, with 14 bases between them. This CDR3 is 17 amino acids long. CDR3 amino acids: CASSVRVDRDSGNTIYF. CDR3 coding DNA: TGTGCCAGCAGCGTACGCGTTGACCGCGACTCTGGAAACACCATATATTTT.

The table lists this clone with a few counts. The chain links TRBV7-9 to TRBJ2-5, with 10 bases identical to TRBD1. V lost 5 bases to trimming and J lost 4 bases; unmatched junction nucleotides: 7. The CDR3 is made up of 15 amino acids. Germline-derived CDR1 and CDR2 are SEHNR and FQNEAQ (reference sequence). The CDR3 DNA is TGTGCCAGCAGCCAAGACAGGGGGCGGGGAGAGACCCAGTACTTC. Translating it yields CASSQDRGRGETQYF.

The chain has TRBV6-5 and TRBJ1-6; D remains ambiguous. V was trimmed by 10 bases and J by 2 bases, leaving 12 bases between them. The CDR3 consists of 14 residues. CDR1 and CDR2 from the germline V gene are MNHEY and SVGAGI. CDR3 DNA: TGTGCCACCCATCGGGGAACCTATAATTCACCCCTCCACTTT. Its translation is CATHRGTYNSPLHF.

This sequence joins TRBV6-1 and TRBJ2-2, with D possibly matching TRBD1 (5 bases). Between the trimmed V and J ends, which lost 2 bases and 5 bases, there was a span of 6 bases. CDR1 is MNHNS and CDR2 is SASEGT in the germline V gene. CDR3 length: 13 amino acids. The CDR3 DNA reads as TGTGCCAGCAGTGAACAGGGTACCGGGGAGCTGTTTTTT. Protein: CASSEQGTGELFF.

The chain couples TRBV7-8 to TRBJ2-7; D remains unclear. This CDR3 is built from 11 residues. The germline V and J ends were trimmed by 4 bases and 3 bases, with 4 bases remaining between them. Germline V gene lookup returns CDR1 SGHVS and CDR2 FQNEAQ. CDR3 sequence: CASSSLYEQYF. The CDR3 nucleotides are TGTGCCAGCAGCTCCCTCTACGAGCAGTACTTC.

The V and J genes are TRBV7-8 and TRBJ1-1, with TRBD1 as a possible D gene (5 bases). The CDR3 contains 15 residues. Looked up from germline, CDR1 is SGHVS and CDR2 is FQNEAQ. Trimming stripped 3 bases from V and 5 bases from J, with 16 bases between. In DNA form, the CDR3 reads TGTGCCAGCAGCTTTCGGGGGTCCTCGGGGACTGAAGCTTTCTTT. Its translation: CASSFRGSSGTEAFF.

The J gene is TRBJ2-7, the V gene TRBV18; 8 positions agree with TRBD2. V lost 3 bases and J lost 2; bases outside the gene matches: 3. Per the germline V gene, CDR1 is KGHSH and CDR2 is LQKENI. This CDR3 has 14 residues. CDR3: CASSPGRVTYEQYF. The DNA of the CDR3 is TGTGCCAGCTCACCCGGGAGGGTTACCTACGAGCAGTACTTC.

The chain couples TRBV6-5 to TRBJ1-2, with TRBD1 as a possible D gene (6 bases). CDR3 size: 13 residues. Germline assignment: CDR1 MNHEY and CDR2 SVGAGI. V was trimmed by 7 bases and J by 8 bases, leaving 17 bases between them. The CDR3 bases are TGTGCCAGCACCCTCAGGGGAGCGAGGGGCTACACCTTC. This gives the protein CASTLRGARGYTF.

The rearrangement joins TRBV12-3 or TRBV12-4 to TRBJ1-1, with no clear D. The CDR3 length is 13 residues. With 2 bases removed from V and 5 bases from J, the gap between germline ends came to 9 bases. CDR3 sequence (DNA): TGTGCCAGCAGTTTAAGCGGTAGGACTGAAGCTTTCTTT. Translated: CASSLSGRTEAFF.